One and the same sample provided the 3 T cell receptor beta chains below, sequenced in a study of graft-versus-host responses after intestinal transplantation. TCRdb's table, derived via immunoSEQ multiplex PCR, lists solely in-frame clones and lacks some. The sample carries roughly 81,000 clones, roughly 85% recorded once. These receptors' targets are unknown. The sequencing here drew on unstimulated CD4+ T cells sorted from spleen or lymph node cells, taken before intestinal transplant. The source is a human donor who received an intestinal transplant.

The V call is TRBV2, the J call TRBJ2-3; 14 nucleotides line up with TRBD2. The J segment lost 5 bases and the V segment lost 6 bases, leaving 4 bases of the junction unmatched. Germline values: CDR1 SNHLY, CDR2 FYNNEI. The CDR3 runs to 15 residues. For the CDR3, the DNA is TGTGCCAGCAGCGTGGGACTAGCGGGAGTAGATACGCAGTATTTT. It yields the protein CASSVGLAGVDTQYF.

This clone was counted only a few times. J is TRBJ1-3 and V is TRBV5-6, with 7 bases lining up with TRBD1. V lost 2 bases, J lost 4 bases, and 3 bases stayed unmatched. Germline lookup yields CDR1 SGHDT and CDR2 YYEEEE. This CDR3 is built from 14 residues. The CDR3 region is CASSLRGGGNTIYF. Written as DNA, the CDR3 is TGTGCCAGCAGCTTACGAGGGGGCGGAAACACCATATATTTT.

This rearrangement joins TRBV18 to TRBJ2-5; 10 nucleotides line up with TRBD2. The CDR3 runs to 18 residues. Trimming removed 1 base from V and 2 bases from J; junction bases left unmatched: 10. Germline V gene lookup returns CDR1 KGHSH and CDR2 LQKENI. The CDR3 region has the DNA TGTGCCAGCTCACCACTGATGACTAGCGGGCGAGAGCAAGAGACCCAGTACTTC. It encodes CASSPLMTSGREQETQYF.